The 30 T cell receptor beta chains reported below all come from one sample, sequenced in a study of T cells in Graves' hyperthyroidism and ophthalmopathy. What was amplified from RNA transcripts were TCR beta CDR3 regions. HTBI primers were employed in a first-round RT-PCR of the TCR CDR3. TCRdb reprocessed the multiplex PCR reads with MiXCR, giving one entry per CDR3 protein. This sample has approximately 200,000 distinct CDR3 sequences, with about 17% found just once. The sequenced sample consisted of blood. These receptors originate from a man in his forties with Graves' hyperthyroidism.

This clonotype was seen ten or more times. The chain links TRBV27 to TRBJ2-3; tentatively, D is TRBD2 (7 bases). The CDR3 runs to 15 residues. Per the germline V gene, CDR1 is MNHEY and CDR2 is SMNVEV (reference sequence). The ends were cut back, 3 bases at V and 6 bases at J, with 16 bases in the middle. CDR3: CASSLRRGGGDTQYF. The DNA for the CDR3 is TGTGCCAGCAGTTTGCGGAGGGGGGGAGGTGATACGCAGTATTTT.

This clonotype was counted between two and nine times. The chain combines TRBV25-1 with TRBJ2-3; D is unresolved. Germline V gene data show CDR1 as MGHDK and CDR2 as SYGVNS. V dropped 2 bases and J dropped 3 bases, with 9 bases sitting between them. This CDR3 comprises 14 residues. In DNA, the CDR3 is TGTGCCAGCAGTGAAGGGCAGGTTACAGATACGCAGTATTTT. It codes for CASSEGQVTDTQYF.

Ten or more counts support this clonotype. The V call is TRBV11-2, the J call TRBJ2-1, with TRBD2 matching 9 bases. This CDR3 has 15 amino acids. Germline CDR1 is SGHAT and CDR2 is FQNNGV. J lost 5 bases, V lost 7 bases, and 9 bases had no gene match. The CDR3 DNA sequence: TGTGCCAGCAACTCCATGCGGGGGGGGCACAATGAGCAGTTCTTC. Amino acids: CASNSMRGGHNEQFF.

In this sample, this clonotype turned up many times. The chain couples TRBV6-1 to TRBJ2-7, with TRBD1 matching 7 bases. The CDR3 is 14 residues long. Germline CDR1 and CDR2: MNHNS and SASEGT. The V gene end was trimmed by 5 bases and the J gene end by 3 bases; junction bases not matched to a gene: 7. The CDR3 protein is CASSIQGIRYEQYF. The CDR3 coding sequence is TGTGCCAGCAGTATACAGGGGATCCGCTACGAGCAGTACTTC.

V gene TRBV12-3 or TRBV12-4 combines with J gene TRBJ2-7, with 8 bases lining up with TRBD1. V trimming: 7 bases; J trimming: 5 bases; junction bases outside the gene matches: 10. CDR3 length: 14 residues. DNA for the CDR3: TGTGCCAGCACTGTAGGCCAGGGGGCCGACGAGCAGTACTTC. It is translated as CASTVGQGADEQYF.

The J gene is TRBJ2-3, the V gene TRBV7-3; TRBD2 matches 12 bases. The CDR3 contains 16 residues. The junction had 5 bases not matched to a gene; V was cut back by 5 bases and J by 2 bases. The germline V gene encodes CDR1 SGHTA and CDR2 FQGTGA. The DNA of the CDR3 is TGTGCCAGCAGCCGACTAGCGGGGGAAAACACAGATACGCAGTATTTT. Translated, it gives CASSRLAGENTDTQYF.

This clonotype was picked up many times. The chain couples TRBV7-9 to TRBJ1-5; D gene uncertain. CDR1 SEHNR and CDR2 FQNEAQ come from the germline V gene (reference sequence). V gave up 6 bases and J gave up 3 bases, with 12 bases separating them. The length of the CDR3 is 14 residues. CDR3 sequence (DNA): TGTGCCAGCAGACAAATCCAGGTCAATCAGCCCCAGCATTTT. This gives the protein CASRQIQVNQPQHF.

A remark on this clonotype: Given a much more abundant clone one base away, this may be a read error. The chain employs TRBV28 and TRBJ2-2; maybe TRBD1 (6 bases). Germline V gene data show CDR1 as MDHEN and CDR2 as SYDVKM. The CDR3 runs to 15 residues. The CDR3 nucleotides read TGTGCCGGCAGTTCTACAGGGTTTAACACCGGGGAGCTGTTTTTT. It translates to CAGSSTGFNTGELFF.

Concerning this clonotype: A much larger clone differs by one base, so this may be a read error. The chain uses TRBV7-3 and TRBJ2-2, with D perhaps TRBD1 or TRBD2 (6 bases each). CDR1 is SGHTA and CDR2 is FQGTGA in the germline V gene. The CDR3 totals 13 residues. Here the CDR3 DNA reads TGTGCCAGCAGCTCGACTAGTAAGGGGGAGCCGTTTTTT. The encoded protein is CASSSTSKGEPFF. Supplemented by reference TRBV7-3 and TRBJ2-2, the full variable domain reads GAGVSQTPSNKVTEKGKYVELRCDPISGHTALYWYRQSLGQGPEFLIYFQGTGAADDSGLPNDRFFAVRPEGSVSTLKIQRTERGDSAVYLCASSSTSKGEPFFGEGSRLTVL.

This clonotype was detected many times. This chain links TRBV10-3 with TRBJ2-7, with 8 bases identical to TRBD1. Trimming removed 8 bases from V and 3 bases from J; junction bases left unmatched: 3. The CDR3 sequence is 12 residues long. Per germline, CDR1 ENHRY and CDR2 SYGVKD. CDR3 amino acids: CAIGDRRYEQYF. The DNA of the CDR3 is TGTGCCATCGGGGACAGGCGCTACGAGCAGTACTTC.

A note on this clonotype: The final CDR3 position lacks the conserved phenylalanine or tryptophan, pointing to a likely read error. This chain uses TRBV6-1 with TRBJ2-3; 11 positions agree with TRBD2. The ends lost 6 bases at V and 6 bases at J; junction bases unmatched: 20. The CDR3 is 19 amino acids. CDR1 is MNHNS, CDR2 SASEGT, per germline. CDR3 DNA: TGTGCCAGCAGCTTTTCCGGGACAGGCTCTAGCGGGGGGTTGGATACGCAGTATTCT. It encodes CASSFSGTGSSGGLDTQYS.

Concerning this clonotype itself: This clone may be a read error of a much larger clone one base away. The CDR3 DNA reads as TGTGCCAGCAGCCAAGTAGGGACAGGGTACAATGAGCGGTTCTTC. As protein: CASSQVGTGYNERFF. The J gene is TRBJ2-1, the V gene TRBV4-2, with TRBD1 matching 9 bases. The germline V gene has CDR1 LGHNA and CDR2 YNFKEQ. This CDR3 spans 15 amino acids.

This clonotype was seen a handful of times. This chain uses TRBV7-9 with TRBJ1-2; 11 nucleotides agree with TRBD1. The germline V gene has CDR1 SEHNR and CDR2 FQNEAQ (reference sequence). J was trimmed by 4 bases and V by 3 bases; bases with no gene match: 1. This CDR3 has 14 residues. CDR3 DNA: TGTGCCAGCAGCTTGGACAGGGGGCTCTATGGCTACACCTTC. This translates into CASSLDRGLYGYTF. Full variable domain (rest looked up from reference TRBV7-9 and TRBJ1-2): DTGVSQNPRHKITKRGQNVTFRCDPISEHNRLYWYRQTLGQGPEFLTYFQNEAQLEKSRLLSDRFSAERPKGSFSTLEIQRTEQGDSAMYLCASSLDRGLYGYTFGSGTRLTVV.

Many counts were recorded for this clonotype. The J gene is TRBJ2-7, the V gene TRBV6-2 or TRBV6-3; no firm D call. This CDR3 is built from 15 residues. Looked up from germline, CDR1 is MNHEY and CDR2 is SVGEGT. Trimming cost V 2 bases and J 0 bases, with 11 bases left between them. In DNA, the CDR3 is TGTGCCAGCAGTTACGGAAGACACAACTCCTACGAGCAGTACTTC. Its protein is CASSYGRHNSYEQYF.

This clonotype was recorded at least ten times. The rearrangement uses TRBV20-1 and TRBJ2-1, with 11 bases that match TRBD2. This CDR3 contains 15 residues. The trim removed 5 bases at V and 10 bases at J, leaving 13 bases unmatched. The V gene's germline CDR1 is DFQATT and CDR2 SNEGSKA (reference sequence). The DNA of the CDR3 is TGCAGTGCTCCGAGAGGCACTAGCGGGGGCTTGGAGCAGTTCTTC. Translation gives CSAPRGTSGGLEQFF.

This chain connects TRBV30 to TRBJ2-4; TRBD2 aligns across 10 bases. This CDR3 contains 15 residues. V was clipped by 3 bases and J by 8 bases; unmatched bases: 10. Germline V lookup: CDR1 GTSNPN, CDR2 SVGIG (reference sequence). CDR3 region: CAWRTGTSGEDIQYF. The DNA for the CDR3 is TGTGCCTGGAGAACAGGAACTAGCGGGGAGGACATTCAGTACTTC.

This clonotype was observed a few times. This rearrangement joins TRBV11-3 to TRBJ1-6; D gene unclear. The CDR3 spans 14 residues. In germline, CDR1 is SGHNT, CDR2 YENEEA. The V end was cut by 5 bases, the J end by 6 bases, with 11 bases between. Here the CDR3 reads CASSTHGSNSPLHF. CDR3 nucleotide sequence: TGTGCCAGCAGCACCCACGGCAGTAATTCACCCCTCCACTTT.

This clonotype was detected many times. The genes are TRBV6-1 and TRBJ2-5; TRBD2 matches at 13 bases. The V gene end was trimmed by 10 bases and the J gene end by 5 bases; junction bases not matched to a gene: 19. The CDR3 is 18 residues long. In germline, CDR1 is MNHNS, CDR2 SASEGT. The CDR3 loop is CATQTGTSGMLDRETQYF. The CDR3 coding sequence is TGTGCCACCCAAACCGGGACTAGCGGGATGTTGGATCGCGAGACCCAGTACTTC.

This clonotype came up many times. This chain uses TRBV20-1 with TRBJ1-5; possible D gene TRBD1, 6 bases. Trimming removed 5 bases from V and 7 bases from J, with 18 bases in between. CDR1 DFQATT and CDR2 SNEGSKA come from the germline V gene (reference sequence). This CDR3 region has 14 residues. CDR3 sequence reads: CSADNRDTQQPQHF. The DNA for the CDR3 is TGCAGTGCTGATAACCGGGACACACAGCAGCCCCAGCATTTT.

There are many counts of this clonotype. This chain connects TRBV28 to TRBJ1-5; D is perhaps TRBD1 (5 bases). V lost 3 bases to trimming and J lost 1 base, with 16 bases between them. The CDR3 totals 17 residues. Germline V lookup: CDR1 MDHEN, CDR2 SYDVKM. The CDR3, as DNA: TGTGCCAGCAGTTTTTTGTGGTTGGGACGAAGCAATCAGCCCCAGCATTTT. Protein sequence: CASSFLWLGRSNQPQHF.

At least ten counts were recorded for this clonotype. The rearrangement uses TRBV5-1 and TRBJ2-5; TRBD1 or TRBD2 may be the D gene (6 bases each). The CDR3 contains 17 residues. Per germline, CDR1 SGHRS and CDR2 YFSETQ. Trimming left V 0 bases short and J 3 bases short, with 18 bases between. The CDR3 loop reads CASSLAPLGGGEETQYF. The DNA for the CDR3 is TGCGCCAGCAGCTTGGCCCCCCTTGGGGGCGGGGAAGAGACCCAGTACTTC.

This clonotype showed up many times. J is TRBJ1-5 and V is TRBV18; possible D gene TRBD1, 5 bases. The CDR3 is made up of 14 amino acids. The germline V and J ends were trimmed by 0 bases and 7 bases, with 10 bases remaining between them. The V gene's germline CDR1 is KGHSH and CDR2 LQKENI. CDR3 sequence (DNA): TGTGCCAGCTCACCACCGGGGGGTGAGCAGCCCCAGCATTTT. Its translation is CASSPPGGEQPQHF.

Many counts were recorded for this clonotype. The chain has TRBV6-1 and TRBJ1-1; 7 bases fit TRBD1. This CDR3 has 16 amino acids. Trimming cost V 6 bases and J 0 bases; bases outside gene matches: 10. Germline V CDR1 and CDR2: MNHNS, SASEGT. The CDR3 here is CASSPSQTGMNTEAFF. The CDR3 nucleotides are TGTGCCAGCAGCCCTTCCCAGACAGGGATGAACACTGAAGCTTTCTTT.

CDR3 bases: TGCGCCAGCAGCCAAGATCTCAGGGGAGGCAATCAGCCCCAGCATTTT. This translates into CASSQDLRGGNQPQHF. The rearrangement joins TRBV4-3 to TRBJ1-5; tentative D call: TRBD1 (6 bases). Per germline, CDR1 LGHNA and CDR2 YSLEER. The CDR3 contains 16 residues. Trimming pared 0 bases from V and 2 bases from J, leaving 11 bases between.

This clonotype has just a few counts. This may stem from a read error, because a much larger clone lies one nucleotide away. The gene calls are TRBV28 and TRBJ1-5; no firm D call. CDR3 length equals 13 residues. Per the germline V gene, CDR1 is MDHEN and CDR2 is SYDVKM. CDR3 protein: CASGKRSNRPQHF. The CDR3 DNA sequence: TGTGCCAGCGGAAAGCGAAGCAATCGGCCCCAGCATTTT.

This clonotype was detected ten times or more. The gene calls are TRBV2 and TRBJ1-1; 7 bases align to TRBD1. This CDR3 is 13 amino acids long. V was pared by 7 bases and J by 4 bases, with 6 bases of the junction left unmatched. Germline CDR1 SNHLY, CDR2 FYNNEI. CDR3 loop: CASIPQGITEAFF. The CDR3 nucleotides are TGTGCCAGCATCCCACAGGGGATCACTGAAGCTTTCTTT.

The sample holds many counts of this clonotype. CDR3 nucleotide sequence: TGTGCCAGCAGCCAAACAGCGGGACAGGGGAATGAGCAGTTCTTC. Protein sequence: CASSQTAGQGNEQFF. The chain employs TRBV3-1 and TRBJ2-1; 10 nucleotides agree with TRBD1. CDR1 LGHDT and CDR2 YNNKEL come from the germline V gene (reference sequence). V shed 2 bases, J shed 7 bases, and the junction held 5 bases outside the gene matches. This CDR3 region has 15 residues.

The rearrangement joins TRBV11-1 to TRBJ2-1; TRBD1 matches 7 bases. The V gene's germline CDR1 is SGHAT and CDR2 FQDESV (reference sequence). J lost 9 bases, V lost 5 bases, and 16 bases had no gene match. The CDR3 is made up of 16 amino acids. Here the CDR3 reads CASSGHRGRVESEQFF. DNA for the CDR3: TGTGCCAGCAGCGGACACAGGGGAAGAGTTGAAAGTGAGCAGTTCTTC.

The J gene is TRBJ2-7, the V gene TRBV6-2 or TRBV6-3; TRBD1 might be the D (6 bases). CDR3 size: 13 residues. Germline lookup yields CDR1 MNHEY and CDR2 SVGEGT. Trimming removed 5 bases from V and 5 bases from J, with 13 bases in between. As DNA, the CDR3 is TGTGCCAGCAGTAAAGGACAGTTCGACGAGCAGTACTTC. This codes for CASSKGQFDEQYF.

The sample holds many counts of this clonotype. The chain links TRBV18 to TRBJ2-1; D unresolved. V was trimmed by 2 bases and J by 9 bases, leaving 14 bases between them. CDR1 and CDR2 from the germline V gene are KGHSH and LQKENI. The length of the CDR3 is 14 residues. CDR3 sequence reads: CASSPWLEATEQFF. The CDR3 DNA follows: TGTGCCAGCTCACCATGGCTCGAGGCCACTGAGCAGTTCTTC. The variable domain in full, completed from reference TRBV18 and TRBJ2-1, reads NAGVMQNPRHLVRRRGQEARLRCSPMKGHSHVYWYRQLPEEGLKFMVYLQKENIIDESGMPKERFSAEFPKEGPSILRIQQVVRGDSAAYFCASSPWLEATEQFFGPGTRLTVL.